This T cell receptor beta chain was captured by sequencing in a study of CDR3 diversity in severe acne. This clonotype was counted a few times. TCRdb recomputed calls from the PCR reads with MiXCR, one row per CDR3 protein. Here the sample spans almost 85,000 distinct CDR3 sequences, under 65% being singletons. CDR3 length equals 14 residues. Trimming at V came to 10 bases and at J to 6 bases, leaving 12 bases not matched to a gene. Germline V gene sequence: CDR1 ENHRY, CDR2 SYGVKD. The chain combines TRBV10-3 with TRBJ1-5; 7 bases are a match to TRBD1. This TCR was sampled from a male donor in good health, without acne. The specimen was blood. The CDR3 nucleotides are TGTGCCAGCAGGGGGGTGGAGGGGAGTCAGCCCCAGCATTTT. Its protein is CASRGVEGSQPQHF.